Each of the 31 T cell receptor beta chains below was sequenced from the same sample in a study of cytomegalovirus exposure and HLA in healthy donors (dated 2017 in TCRdb). The method behind the library was the immunoSEQ multiplex PCR assay. For the multiplex PCR, a mixture combining 60 forward primers for TCR Vbeta segments and 13 reverse primers for TCR Jbeta segments was used. TCRdb carries this immuneACCESS record with in-frame sequences only. Its versions omit some clonotypes, under half of them owing to an unresolved V gene in the studies checked, with the rest unexplained. The sample's table lists a count of 150,000 to 200,000 clones. The ten largest account for 0.75% to 0.85% of the sample. Material: PBMCs. These receptor sequences come from a woman aged 18-30 years in good health and CMV-seropositive.

This chain connects TRBV30 to TRBJ1-3, with a possible D match to TRBD1 (6 bases). From germline, CDR1 is GTSNPN and CDR2 SVGIG (reference sequence). This CDR3 contains 14 residues. Trimming removed 2 bases at V and 6 bases at J, with 14 bases between. The CDR3 DNA follows: TGTGCCTGGAGTTGGAGGGGGGGAACAAACACCATATATTTT. It translates to CAWSWRGGTNTIYF. Complete variable domain (other parts from reference TRBV30 and TRBJ1-3): SQTIHQWPATLVQPVGSPLSLECTVEGTSNPNLYWYRQAAGRGLQLLFYSVGIGQISSEVPQNLSASRPQDRQFILSSKKLLLSDSGFYLCAWSWRGGTNTIYFGEGSWLTVV.

The genes are TRBV5-1 and TRBJ1-6; D may be TRBD1 (6 bases). The length of the CDR3 is 15 residues. The germline CDR1 and CDR2 sequences are SGHRS and YFSETQ. The V end was cut by 0 bases, the J end by 7 bases, with 11 bases between. Here the CDR3 reads CASSLETGSNSPLHF. CDR3 in DNA: TGCGCCAGCAGCTTGGAAACAGGGTCCAATTCACCCCTCCACTTT.

V and J are TRBV7-2 and TRBJ2-3; 10 bases match TRBD2. V lost 5 bases, J lost 5 bases, and 10 bases stayed unmatched. This CDR3 has 16 amino acids. Germline-derived CDR1 and CDR2 are SGHTA and FQGNSA. CDR3 sequence (DNA): TGTGCCAGCAGCGTGCCAGCTAGCGGGGGTGAAGATACGCAGTATTTT. Amino acid sequence: CASSVPASGGEDTQYF.

The chain joins TRBV5-1 to TRBJ2-7, with TRBD2 matching 11 bases. CDR3 length: 16 amino acids. Germline values: CDR1 SGHRS, CDR2 YFSETQ. V lost 1 base, J lost 3 bases, and 6 bases stayed unmatched. CDR3 protein: CASSLSGSGRVYEQYF. The CDR3 DNA reads TGCGCCAGCAGCTTGTCGGGTAGCGGGAGGGTCTACGAGCAGTACTTC.

The CDR3 DNA reads TGTGCCAGCAGCCAAAACCGGGACAGCTTCCAAGAGACCCAGTACTTC. It translates to CASSQNRDSFQETQYF. The chain couples TRBV7-9 to TRBJ2-5; TRBD1 matches at 7 bases. The CDR3 sequence is 16 residues long. The germline V gene encodes CDR1 SEHNR and CDR2 FQNEAQ (reference sequence). Trimming took 5 bases from V and 1 from J; bases not matched to a gene: 10.

This chain links TRBV19 with TRBJ2-5; D not certain. In germline, CDR1 is LNHDA, CDR2 SQIVND (reference sequence). V shed 3 bases and J shed 1 base, with 6 bases lying between them. There are 13 residues in the CDR3. The CDR3 loop reads CASSITSQETQYF. CDR3 nucleotide sequence: TGTGCCAGTAGTATCACCAGCCAAGAGACCCAGTACTTC. Drawing the rest from reference TRBV19 and TRBJ2-5, the complete variable domain is DGGITQSPKYLFRKEGQNVTLSCEQNLNHDAMYWYRQDPGQGLRLIYYSQIVNDFQKGDIAEGYSVSREKKESFPLTVTSAQKNPTAFYLCASSITSQETQYFGPGTRLLVL.

The rearrangement joins TRBV4-2 to TRBJ1-3, with a weak D call TRBD1 (6 bases). CDR1 and CDR2 from the germline V gene are LGHNA and YNFKEQ. CDR3 length equals 14 residues. V was cut by 0 bases and J by 10 bases, with 13 bases left in between. Here the CDR3 DNA reads TGTGCCAGCAGCCAAGATAAGGGGGACCTGACCATATATTTT. Protein: CASSQDKGDLTIYF.

The chain is built from TRBV7-2 and TRBJ1-1; tentatively, D is TRBD1 (6 bases). CDR3 length: 15 residues. V gave up 5 bases and J gave up 6 bases, with 19 bases separating them. Germline CDR1 reads SGHTA; CDR2 reads FQGNSA. This CDR3 is CASSINRELTAEAFF. The DNA of the CDR3 is TGTGCCAGCAGCATAAACAGGGAACTCACTGCTGAAGCTTTCTTT.

This chain connects TRBV2 to TRBJ2-1, with 11 bases aligning to TRBD2. The CDR3 has 16 residues. V lost 8 bases, J lost 5 bases, and 11 bases stayed unmatched. CDR1 and CDR2 from the germline V gene are SNHLY and FYNNEI. The CDR3 nucleotides are TGTGCCAGCCTTAGAGCGATAGCGGGGGGGCACAATGAGCAGTTCTTC. This sequence encodes CASLRAIAGGHNEQFF.

V gene TRBV18 combines with J gene TRBJ2-7, with TRBD1 matching over 10 bases. V lost 2 bases and J lost 0; bases outside the gene matches: 16. CDR1 is KGHSH, CDR2 LQKENI, per germline. CDR3 size: 20 residues. The CDR3 DNA reads TGTGCCAGCTCACCATACGTTGGCGGGACAGGGGAATTGAGCTCCTACGAGCAGTACTTC. This codes for CASSPYVGGTGELSSYEQYF.

The CDR3 DNA sequence: TGTGCCAGCAGCTTAGGGAGCTCCTATGGCTACACCTTC. Amino acids: CASSLGSSYGYTF. The rearrangement links TRBV7-2 to TRBJ1-2; D is unclear. Trimming pared 1 base from V and 4 bases from J, leaving 7 bases between. The CDR3 is made up of 13 amino acids. Germline V gene data show CDR1 as SGHTA and CDR2 as FQGNSA. The whole variable domain, remainder taken from reference TRBV7-2 and TRBJ1-2, is GAGVSQSPSNKVTEKGKDVELRCDPISGHTALYWYRQSLGQGLEFLIYFQGNSAPDKSGLPSDRFSAERTGGSVSTLTIQRTQQEDSAVYLCASSLGSSYGYTFGSGTRLTVV.

The chain recombines TRBV5-1 with TRBJ2-7, with 11 bases aligning to TRBD2. Germline V CDR1 and CDR2: SGHRS, YFSETQ. This CDR3 comprises 15 residues. V shed 0 bases and J 5 bases; nucleotides not matched to a gene: 4. CDR3 in DNA: TGCGCCAGCAGCTTGGTAGCGGGAGGGGGCAACGAGCAGTACTTC. This gives the protein CASSLVAGGGNEQYF.

The chain is built from TRBV29-1 and TRBJ1-2; no reliable D call. The ends were cut back, 4 bases at V and 5 bases at J, with 14 bases in the middle. This CDR3 spans 13 amino acids. CDR1 is SQVTM, CDR2 ANQGSEA, per germline. This CDR3 reads CSVVSPGRYGYTF. The CDR3 DNA reads as TGCAGCGTTGTCTCCCCGGGGAGGTATGGCTACACCTTC.

The V and J genes are TRBV19 and TRBJ2-2; D is possibly TRBD2 (6 bases). Germline V gene lookup returns CDR1 LNHDA and CDR2 SQIVND (reference sequence). The length of the CDR3 is 15 residues. Trimming stripped 9 bases from V and 4 bases from J, with 18 bases between. The CDR3 bases are TGTGCCAGCGCACTAGCCGAACGACGCACCGGGGAGCTGTTTTTT. It yields the protein CASALAERRTGELFF.

This chain uses TRBV6-6 with TRBJ1-1, with 8 bases fitting TRBD1. CDR1 and CDR2 from the germline V gene are MNHNY and SVGAGI (reference sequence). This CDR3 has 16 residues. V gave up 4 bases and J gave up 2 bases; unmatched junction bases: 9. CDR3: CASSWDRKVRNTEAFF. DNA for the CDR3: TGTGCCAGCAGTTGGGACAGGAAAGTACGAAACACTGAAGCTTTCTTT.

V usage is TRBV19 and J usage is TRBJ1-2; 7 bases line up with TRBD1. The germline gives CDR1 LNHDA, CDR2 SQIVND (reference sequence). Trimming at V came to 5 bases and at J to 8 bases, leaving 8 bases not matched to a gene. This CDR3 has 13 residues. This CDR3 is CASSSDRPVGYTF. CDR3 in DNA: TGTGCCAGTAGTTCGGACAGGCCCGTGGGCTACACCTTC.

The rearrangement uses TRBV5-6 and TRBJ2-1; 10 bases align to TRBD2. The junction had 6 bases not matched to a gene; V was cut back by 5 bases and J by 4 bases. Germline V gene lookup returns CDR1 SGHDT and CDR2 YYEEEE. The CDR3 totals 15 residues. CDR3 region: CASSLAGGAYNEQFF. The CDR3, as DNA: TGTGCCAGCAGTTTAGCGGGAGGAGCTTACAATGAGCAGTTCTTC.

The chain joins TRBV2 to TRBJ2-5, with D unclear. The V end lost 6 bases, the J end lost 3 bases, and 11 bases lay between the germline ends. CDR3 size: 13 residues. CDR1 and CDR2 (germline): SNHLY, FYNNEI. This chain's CDR3 is CASRGTLEETQYF. CDR3 coding DNA: TGTGCCAGCAGGGGCACTCTGGAAGAGACCCAGTACTTC.

The V gene is TRBV5-4, the J gene TRBJ1-2, with 7 bases aligning to TRBD1. With V trimmed by 0 bases and J by 8 bases, 13 bases remained unmatched. The CDR3 loop spans 16 amino acids. The germline V gene encodes CDR1 SGHNT and CDR2 YYREEE (reference sequence). The CDR3 DNA reads TGTGCCAGCAGCTTGGCCGGGACAGAAGTTCTCCCCGGCTACACCTTC. Its protein product is CASSLAGTEVLPGYTF. Looking up the rest from reference TRBV5-4 and TRBJ1-2 gives the full variable domain: ETGVTQSPTHLIKTRGQQVTLRCSSQSGHNTVSWYQQALGQGPQFIFQYYREEENGRGNFPPRFSGLQFPNYSSELNVNALELDDSALYLCASSLAGTEVLPGYTFGSGTRLTVV.

Here the CDR3 DNA reads TGTGCCAGCAGCTTCAGGGGGCGCCGGACTGAAGCTTTCTTT. It codes for CASSFRGRRTEAFF. The rearrangement links TRBV7-2 to TRBJ1-1; 8 bases map to TRBD1. Trimming at V came to 3 bases and at J to 5 bases, leaving 5 bases not matched to a gene. The germline V gene has CDR1 SGHTA and CDR2 FQGNSA. The CDR3 is made up of 14 amino acids.

The chain uses TRBV6-5 and TRBJ2-2; the D gene is possibly TRBD2 (6 bases). Between the trimmed V and J ends, which lost 2 bases and 6 bases, there was a span of 13 bases. Germline V CDR1 and CDR2: MNHEY, SVGAGI. The CDR3 is made up of 15 amino acids. CDR3 coding DNA: TGTGCCAGCAGTTACCTAGGAGGGTCACCCGGGGAGCTGTTTTTT. Translation: CASSYLGGSPGELFF.

CDR3 amino acids: CAWSVGDGVYEQYF. Here the CDR3 DNA reads TGTGCCTGGAGTGTAGGCGACGGAGTCTACGAGCAGTACTTC. V and J are TRBV30 and TRBJ2-7; D unclear. Germline V CDR1 and CDR2: GTSNPN, SVGIG (reference sequence). This CDR3 contains 14 residues. Deletions cut 0 bases from V and 3 bases from J, with 12 bases between.

The J gene is TRBJ1-4, the V gene TRBV4-2; 9 bases are a match to TRBD1. Per the germline V gene, CDR1 is LGHNA and CDR2 is YNFKEQ. V lost 2 bases to trimming and J lost 8 bases; unmatched junction nucleotides: 6. CDR3 length: 15 residues. CDR3 amino acids: CASSQTDRGAEKLFF. CDR3 sequence (DNA): TGTGCCAGCAGCCAAACAGACAGGGGGGCAGAAAAACTGTTTTTT.

The rearrangement uses TRBV2 and TRBJ1-3; TRBD1 is a possible D gene (6 bases). Trimming removed 3 bases from V and 2 bases from J, with 14 bases in between. The germline CDR1 and CDR2 sequences are SNHLY and FYNNEI. This CDR3 has 16 amino acids. This chain's CDR3 is CASSDRRGLTGNTIYF. The CDR3 DNA sequence: TGTGCCAGCAGTGATAGGCGGGGGCTGACTGGAAACACCATATATTTT.

The V gene is TRBV11-3, the J gene TRBJ2-7, with D perhaps matching TRBD2 (5 bases). Germline CDR1 and CDR2: SGHNT and YENEEA. Trimming pared 5 bases from V and 0 bases from J, leaving 11 bases between. CDR3 length equals 14 residues. CDR3 in DNA: TGTGCCAGCAGCCAACGGGGTAGCTCCTACGAGCAGTACTTC. This translates into CASSQRGSSYEQYF. Using reference TRBV11-3 and TRBJ2-7 for the parts outside the CDR3, the full variable domain is EAGVVQSPRYKIIEKKQPVAFWCNPISGHNTLYWYLQNLGQGPELLIRYENEEAVDDSQLPKDRFSAERLKGVDSTLKIQPAELGDSAVYLCASSQRGSSYEQYFGPGTRLTVT.

CDR3 region: CASRFRDSREETF. The CDR3 DNA is TGTGCCAGTAGGTTCCGGGACAGCCGAGAGGAAACCTTC. The chain employs TRBV19 and TRBJ1-2; 7 bases align to TRBD1. CDR3 length equals 13 residues. V lost 6 bases to trimming and J lost 14 bases; unmatched junction nucleotides: 15. Per germline, CDR1 LNHDA and CDR2 SQIVND (reference sequence). The complete variable domain, with remaining parts taken from reference TRBV19 and TRBJ1-2, reads DGGITQSPKYLFRKEGQNVTLSCEQNLNHDAMYWYRQDPGQGLRLIYYSQIVNDFQKGDIAEGYSVSREKKESFPLTVTSAQKNPTAFYLCASRFRDSREETFGSGTRLTVV.

The gene calls are TRBV19 and TRBJ1-5; D gene uncertain. The CDR3 is 14 residues long. Germline V gives CDR1 LNHDA, CDR2 SQIVND (reference sequence). V was trimmed by 4 bases and J by 2 bases, leaving 9 bases between them. CDR3 sequence: CASSREAGNQPQHF. The CDR3 DNA reads TGTGCCAGTAGTAGGGAAGCGGGCAATCAGCCCCAGCATTTT.

The chain uses TRBV27 and TRBJ2-3; TRBD2 matches at 12 bases. The CDR3 sequence is 20 residues long. Germline CDR1 MNHEY, CDR2 SMNVEV (reference sequence). The V segment lost 3 bases and the J segment 1 base; nucleotides outside the gene matches: 14. DNA for the CDR3: TGTGCCAGCAGTTTGACCGGGACTAGCGGGTTTACGTTTGGCACAGATACGCAGTATTTT. Amino acid sequence: CASSLTGTSGFTFGTDTQYF.

This chain connects TRBV27 to TRBJ2-7, with a weak D call TRBD2 (5 bases). The CDR3 contains 18 residues. Between the trimmed V and J ends, which lost 5 bases and 5 bases, there was a span of 28 bases. Germline CDR1 MNHEY, CDR2 SMNVEV (reference sequence). Here the CDR3 reads CASSPRRGSTSVVHEQYF. CDR3 DNA: TGTGCCAGCAGTCCCCGACGGGGATCGACTTCTGTGGTCCACGAGCAGTACTTC.

The rearrangement joins TRBV11-1 to TRBJ1-5; 11 bases fit TRBD1. Germline lookup yields CDR1 SGHAT and CDR2 FQDESV (reference sequence). V lost 3 bases, J lost 0 bases, and 7 bases stayed unmatched. The CDR3 runs to 18 residues. CDR3 protein: CASSLGQGELYSNQPQHF. In DNA form, the CDR3 reads TGTGCCAGCAGCTTGGGACAGGGGGAATTATATAGCAATCAGCCCCAGCATTTT.

V gene TRBV29-1 combines with J gene TRBJ1-2; 7 positions match TRBD1. V lost 4 bases to trimming and J lost 8 bases; unmatched junction nucleotides: 1. The germline V gene has CDR1 SQVTM and CDR2 ANQGSEA. This CDR3 has 10 amino acids. CDR3: CSVGDSGYTF. In nucleotides, the CDR3 is TGCAGCGTTGGGGACAGCGGCTACACCTTC. Full variable domain (missing parts from reference TRBV29-1 and TRBJ1-2): SAVISQKPSRDICQRGTSLTIQCQVDSQVTMMFWYRQQPGQSLTLIATANQGSEATYESGFVIDKFPISRPNLTFSTLTVSNMSPEDSSIYLCSVGDSGYTFGSGTRLTVV.